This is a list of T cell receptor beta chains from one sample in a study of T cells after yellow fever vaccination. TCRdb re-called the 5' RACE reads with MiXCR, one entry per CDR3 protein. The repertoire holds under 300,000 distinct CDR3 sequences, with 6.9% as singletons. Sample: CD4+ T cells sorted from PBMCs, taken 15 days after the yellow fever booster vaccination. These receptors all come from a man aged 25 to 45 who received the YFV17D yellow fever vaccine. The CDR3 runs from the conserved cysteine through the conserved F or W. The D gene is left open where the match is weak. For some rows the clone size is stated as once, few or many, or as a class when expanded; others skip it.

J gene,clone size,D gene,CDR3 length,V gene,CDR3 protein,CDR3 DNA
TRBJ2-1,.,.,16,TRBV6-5,CASSYSGRGTYNEQFF,TGTGCCAGCAGTTACTCCGGCAGGGGTACCTACAATGAGCAGTTCTTC
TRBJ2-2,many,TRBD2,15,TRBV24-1,CATSDFSGRSGELFF,TGTGCCACCAGTGATTTTAGCGGGAGGTCCGGGGAGCTGTTTTTT
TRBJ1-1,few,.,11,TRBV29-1,CSVIFMVEAFF,TGCAGCGTTATTTTTATGGTTGAAGCTTTCTTT
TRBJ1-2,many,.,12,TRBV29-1,CSVVRDTYGYTF,TGCAGCGTTGTCCGGGACACCTATGGCTACACCTTC
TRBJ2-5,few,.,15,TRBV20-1,CSARTHLRDPRAQYF,TGCAGTGCTAGAACCCATCTGCGGGACCCCCGGGCCCAGTACTTC
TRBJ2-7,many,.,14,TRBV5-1,CASSLAPGTYEQYF,TGCGCCAGCAGCTTGGCCCCCGGAACCTACGAGCAGTACTTC
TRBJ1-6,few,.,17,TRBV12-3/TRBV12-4,CASRIGGVRVYNSPLHF,TGTGCCAGCAGAATAGGCGGGGTCCGAGTTTATAATTCACCCCTCCACTTT
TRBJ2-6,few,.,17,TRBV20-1,CSARAGQLLSGANVLTF,TGCAGTGCTAGGGCGGGACAGCTGCTGTCTGGGGCCAACGTCCTGACTTTC
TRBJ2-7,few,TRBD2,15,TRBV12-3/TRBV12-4,CASSPTSGGTYEQYF,TGTGCCAGCAGCCCAACTAGCGGGGGGACCTACGAGCAGTACTTC
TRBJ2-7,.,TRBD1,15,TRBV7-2,CASSQVTGGGYEQYF,TGTGCCAGCAGCCAGGTCACAGGGGGCGGCTACGAGCAGTACTTC
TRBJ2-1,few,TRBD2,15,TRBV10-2,CASRGLAIKYNEQFF,TGCGCCAGCAGGGGACTAGCGATCAAATACAATGAGCAGTTCTTC
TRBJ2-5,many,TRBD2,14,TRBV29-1,CSVSTSGLQETQYF,TGCAGCGTTAGTACTAGCGGTCTTCAAGAGACCCAGTACTTC
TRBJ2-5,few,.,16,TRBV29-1,CSVEVSSGGTGETQYF,TGCAGCGTTGAAGTCTCCTCCGGAGGAACCGGTGAGACCCAGTACTTC
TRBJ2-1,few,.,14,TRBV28,CASNVQRIPNEQFF,TGTGCCAGCAATGTCCAAAGGATTCCTAATGAGCAGTTCTTC
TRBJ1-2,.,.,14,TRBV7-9,CASSTTTGRGSYTF,TGTGCCAGCAGCACAACTACTGGGAGGGGGAGCTACACCTTC
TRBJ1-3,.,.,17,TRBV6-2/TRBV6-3,CASSYTSRDVSGNTIYF,TGTGCCAGCAGTTACACCTCACGGGATGTCTCTGGAAACACCATATATTTT
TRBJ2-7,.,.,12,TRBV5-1,CASSLGNYEQYF,TGCGCCAGCAGCTTAGGAAACTACGAGCAGTACTTC
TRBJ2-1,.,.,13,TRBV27,CAIGDSLGNEQFF,TGTGCCATAGGGGACTCTCTGGGCAATGAGCAGTTCTTC
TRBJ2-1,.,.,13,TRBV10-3,CAISGGPYNEQFF,TGTGCCATCAGTGGGGGGCCGTACAATGAGCAGTTCTTC
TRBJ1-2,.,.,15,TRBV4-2,CASSQDAVRDYGYTF,TGTGCCAGCAGCCAAGACGCGGTTAGGGATTATGGCTACACCTTC